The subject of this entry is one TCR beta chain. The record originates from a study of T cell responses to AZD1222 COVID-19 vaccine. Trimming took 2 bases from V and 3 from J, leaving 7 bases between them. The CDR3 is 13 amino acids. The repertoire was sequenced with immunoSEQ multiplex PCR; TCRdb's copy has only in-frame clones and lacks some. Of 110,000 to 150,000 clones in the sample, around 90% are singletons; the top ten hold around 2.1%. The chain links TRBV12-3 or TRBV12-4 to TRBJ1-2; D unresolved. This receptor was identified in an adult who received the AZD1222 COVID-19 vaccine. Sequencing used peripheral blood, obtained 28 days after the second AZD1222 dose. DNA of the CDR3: TGTGCCAGCAGTTTACGGGAGGACTATGGCTACACCTTC. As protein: CASSLREDYGYTF.